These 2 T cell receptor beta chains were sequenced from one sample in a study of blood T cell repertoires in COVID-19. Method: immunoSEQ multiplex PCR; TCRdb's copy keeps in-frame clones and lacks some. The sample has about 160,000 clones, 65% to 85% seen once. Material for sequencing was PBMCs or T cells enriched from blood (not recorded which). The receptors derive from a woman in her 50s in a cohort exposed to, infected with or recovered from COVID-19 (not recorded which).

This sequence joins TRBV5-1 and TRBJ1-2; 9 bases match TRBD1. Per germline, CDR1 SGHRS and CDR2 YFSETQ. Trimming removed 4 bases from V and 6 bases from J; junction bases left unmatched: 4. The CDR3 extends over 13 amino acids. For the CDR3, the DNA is TGCGCCAGCAGCGCGGGACAGGGCCATGGCTACACCTTC. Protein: CASSAGQGHGYTF.

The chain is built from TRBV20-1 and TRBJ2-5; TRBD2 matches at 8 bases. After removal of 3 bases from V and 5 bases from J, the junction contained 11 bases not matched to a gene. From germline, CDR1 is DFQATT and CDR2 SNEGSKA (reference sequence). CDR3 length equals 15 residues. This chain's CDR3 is CSASPMGSGGETQYF. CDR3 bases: TGCAGTGCTAGTCCTATGGGGAGCGGGGGCGAGACCCAGTACTTC.